This note documents a single TCR beta chain sequence. Its cognate antigen is unknown. The CDR3 runs to 16 residues. Between the trimmed V and J ends, which lost 6 bases and 6 bases, there was a span of 24 bases. Germline V gene sequence: CDR1 SGHNT, CDR2 YYREEE (reference sequence). This entry comes from a study of lymphopenia after photon versus proton radiotherapy. Broader study findings: Larger post-nadir TCR diversity loss correlated inversely with survival in deceased patients. Post-nadir diversity loss with photons came from oligoclonal expansion, particularly CD8+ Temra cells. Only patients who died were analyzed for survival; proton advantage is unproven. Relative stability marked proton patients; photon patients lost diversity and naive cells.

Assay: immunoSEQ multiplex PCR; the TCRdb copy retains only in-frame clones and omits some. This repertoire shows approximately 170,000 clones, approximately 86% found once; its top ten account for about 4.4%. This receptor was taken from a man aged 45-60 years with gastric cancer. Sequenced here: peripheral blood, sampled from a patient treated with photon-based radiotherapy. The V and J genes are TRBV5-4 and TRBJ1-1; D might be TRBD1 (5 bases). CDR3 in amino acids: CASMTGPGLNLAEAFF. The CDR3 DNA is TGTGCCAGCATGACCGGTCCAGGGTTGAACTTAGCTGAAGCTTTCTTT.